The TCR beta chain under discussion was sequenced for a study of technical replicates of blood from several donors. The germline V gene has CDR1 MNHNY and CDR2 SVGAGI (reference sequence). The CDR3 runs 16 residues. Trimming pared 7 bases from V and 1 base from J, leaving 19 bases between. Data came from immunoSEQ multiplex PCR; TCRdb stores just in-frame clones and leaves some out. The sample lists some 64,000 clones, roughly 92% occurring once. The genes are TRBV6-6 and TRBJ1-1, with D perhaps matching TRBD1 (5 bases). This receptor was taken from a human donor in good health. Some clones in this sample may be carry-over from other donors' samples. Sequencing was done on a sample of PBMCs. The DNA of the CDR3 is TGTGCCAGCACCACCGGAGCAGGGAGGGAGAACACTGAAGCTTTCTTT. Translating gives CASTTGAGRENTEAFF.